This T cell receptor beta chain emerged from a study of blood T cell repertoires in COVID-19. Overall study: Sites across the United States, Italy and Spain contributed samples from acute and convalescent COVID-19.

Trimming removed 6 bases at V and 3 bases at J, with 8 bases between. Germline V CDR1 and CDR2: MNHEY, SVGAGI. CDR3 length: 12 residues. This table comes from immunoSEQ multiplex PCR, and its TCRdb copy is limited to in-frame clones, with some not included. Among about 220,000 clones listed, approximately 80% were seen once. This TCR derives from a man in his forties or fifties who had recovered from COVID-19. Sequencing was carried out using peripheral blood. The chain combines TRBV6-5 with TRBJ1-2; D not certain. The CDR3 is CASRRGDYGYTF. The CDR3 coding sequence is TGTGCCAGCAGGCGGGGAGACTATGGCTACACCTTC.